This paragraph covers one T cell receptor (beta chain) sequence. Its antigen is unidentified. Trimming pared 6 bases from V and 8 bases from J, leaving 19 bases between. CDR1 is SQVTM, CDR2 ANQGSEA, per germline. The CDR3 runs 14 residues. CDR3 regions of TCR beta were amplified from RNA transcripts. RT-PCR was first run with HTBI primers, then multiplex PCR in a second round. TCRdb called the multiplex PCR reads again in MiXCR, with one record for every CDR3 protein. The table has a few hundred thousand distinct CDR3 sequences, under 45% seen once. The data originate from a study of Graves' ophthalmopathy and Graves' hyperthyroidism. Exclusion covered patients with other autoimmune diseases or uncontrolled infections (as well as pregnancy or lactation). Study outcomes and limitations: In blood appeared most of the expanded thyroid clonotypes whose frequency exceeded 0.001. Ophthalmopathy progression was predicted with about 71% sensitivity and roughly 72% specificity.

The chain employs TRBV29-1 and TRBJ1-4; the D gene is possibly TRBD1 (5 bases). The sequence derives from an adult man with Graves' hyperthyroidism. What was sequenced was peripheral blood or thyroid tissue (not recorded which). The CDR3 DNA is TGCAGCGTAAAACCGGGACTAGCGGGAGAAAAACTGTTTTTT. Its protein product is CSVKPGLAGEKLFF.